One sample yielded the 15 T cell receptor beta chains listed below, sequenced in a study of shared clonotypes between healthy human individuals. Some clones are missing from TCRdb's copy, which holds only in-frame ones; the method was immunoSEQ multiplex PCR. The sample contains about 380,000 clones, around 96% of which appear only once. Specimen: memory CD8+ T cells sorted from blood. As for subset: CD45RO+ cells pooled with CCR7-negative TemRA cells. Receptor source: a man younger than 40 in good health.

Concerning this clone: Other DNA sequences of this sample code for an identical CDR3. This chain links TRBV9 with TRBJ2-7, with D possibly TRBD2 on 6 matching bases. Germline values: CDR1 SGDLS, CDR2 YYNGEE. The CDR3 extends over 16 amino acids. Trimming pared 0 bases from V and 4 bases from J, leaving 17 bases between. CDR3 residues: CASSVAGGSGGYEQYF. DNA of the CDR3: TGTGCCAGCAGCGTAGCTGGGGGTAGCGGAGGTTACGAGCAGTACTTC. Full variable domain (outside the CDR3, taken from reference TRBV9 and TRBJ2-7): DSGVTQTPKHLITATGQRVTLRCSPRSGDLSVYWYQQSLDQGLQFLIQYYNGEERAKGNILERFSAQQFPDLHSELNLSSLELGDSALYFCASSVAGGSGGYEQYFGPGTRLTVT.

The chain uses TRBV28 and TRBJ1-5, with TRBD1 as a possible D gene (5 bases). The CDR3 spans 15 residues. Trimming removed 2 bases from V and 7 bases from J, with 15 bases in between. Germline V lookup: CDR1 MDHEN, CDR2 SYDVKM. The CDR3 coding sequence is TGTGCCAGCAGTTTAGGGATACAGGTTCGCCAGCCCCAGCATTTT. Protein sequence: CASSLGIQVRQPQHF.

The chain has TRBV27 and TRBJ1-5; TRBD1 might be the D (6 bases). CDR3 length equals 15 residues. Looked up from germline, CDR1 is MNHEY and CDR2 is SMNVEV (reference sequence). With 5 bases removed from V and 1 base from J, the gap between germline ends came to 12 bases. The CDR3 here is CASSPWTDSNQPQHF. Written as DNA, the CDR3 is TGTGCCAGCAGTCCTTGGACAGACAGCAATCAGCCCCAGCATTTT.

The chain has TRBV27 and TRBJ1-4; maybe TRBD1 (5 bases). The germline V gene encodes CDR1 MNHEY and CDR2 SMNVEV (reference sequence). CDR3 size: 12 residues. V was cut by 11 bases and J by 4 bases, with 11 bases left in between. The CDR3 sequence: CAHTGYNEKLFF. The DNA for the CDR3 is TGTGCCCACACAGGATATAATGAAAAACTGTTTTTT.

The rearrangement joins TRBV10-2 to TRBJ2-7; no reliable D call. This CDR3 has 13 residues. With 5 bases removed from V and 3 bases from J, the gap between germline ends came to 11 bases. The germline V gene encodes CDR1 WSHSY and CDR2 SAAADI. CDR3 protein: CASSSPGDYEQYF. The CDR3 DNA is TGCGCCAGCAGTTCCCCTGGGGACTACGAGCAGTACTTC.

This rearrangement joins TRBV7-3 to TRBJ2-2; D perhaps matches TRBD2 (6 bases). This CDR3 contains 16 residues. Germline V gives CDR1 SGHTA, CDR2 FQGTGA. V lost 6 bases and J lost 0, with 14 bases in between. CDR3 coding DNA: TGTGCCAGCAGTCCCTCGGGAGCAGCGAACACCGGGGAGCTGTTTTTT. This codes for CASSPSGAANTGELFF.

The chain recombines TRBV6-5 with TRBJ2-6; 7 bases fit TRBD1. This CDR3 spans 15 amino acids. Germline CDR1 MNHEY, CDR2 SVGAGI. Trimming took 5 bases from V and 1 from J; bases not matched to a gene: 2. CDR3 in amino acids: CASSTTGSGANVLTF. The CDR3 DNA sequence: TGTGCCAGCAGTACGACAGGGTCTGGGGCCAACGTCCTGACTTTC.

This clone was detected once. CDR3 sequence (DNA): TGTGCCAGCAGCTTGCCGGGACAGGGGGCTCTATACGAGCAGTACTTC. Its translation is CASSLPGQGALYEQYF. The chain carries TRBV2 and TRBJ2-7; the match to TRBD1 covers 12 bases. In germline, CDR1 is SNHLY, CDR2 FYNNEI. Trimming removed 6 bases from V and 4 bases from J; junction bases left unmatched: 10. CDR3 length: 16 residues.

J is TRBJ2-1 and V is TRBV15, with 9 bases identical to TRBD2. Germline trimming cut 0 bases from V and 3 bases from J; bases unmatched to any gene: 9. The CDR3 covers 18 residues. The V gene's germline CDR1 is LNHNV and CDR2 YYDKDF (reference sequence). CDR3 protein: CATSRDGYGLAIYNEQFF. DNA of the CDR3: TGTGCCACCAGCAGAGATGGATACGGACTAGCGATCTACAATGAGCAGTTCTTC.

CDR3: CAWSAHSPNYEQYF. CDR3 nucleotide sequence: TGTGCCTGGAGTGCCCACTCCCCAAACTACGAGCAGTACTTC. The rearrangement uses TRBV30 and TRBJ2-7; D uncertain. This CDR3 is built from 14 residues. Germline CDR1 reads GTSNPN; CDR2 reads SVGIG (reference sequence). Between the trimmed V and J ends, which lost 1 base and 3 bases, there was a span of 13 bases.

This clone turned up a few times. CDR3 residues: CAWSVVLGEVEPQHF. The CDR3 region has the DNA TGTGCCTGGAGTGTAGTGTTGGGAGAAGTTGAGCCCCAGCATTTT. The chain has TRBV30 and TRBJ1-5, with D hard to call. The V end lost 0 bases, the J end lost 8 bases, and 17 bases lay between the germline ends. In germline, CDR1 is GTSNPN, CDR2 SVGIG (reference sequence). The CDR3 spans 15 residues.

In the case of this clone: The same CDR3 arises from other DNA sequences in this sample as well. This chain joins TRBV19 and TRBJ1-5; D unclear. Trimming stripped 2 bases from V and 6 bases from J, with 11 bases between. The CDR3 length is 14 residues. CDR1 is LNHDA and CDR2 is SQIVND in the germline V gene (reference sequence). The chain's CDR3 is CASSILGGGQPQHF. In DNA, the CDR3 is TGTGCCAGTAGTATACTGGGCGGTGGTCAGCCCCAGCATTTT.

The V and J genes are TRBV10-3 and TRBJ2-3, with TRBD2 matching 8 bases. CDR3 length: 15 residues. V shed 4 bases, J shed 1 base, and the junction held 4 bases outside the gene matches. The germline CDR1 and CDR2 sequences are ENHRY and SYGVKD. In nucleotides, the CDR3 is TGTGCCATCAGTGGGGGGACTAGTCGCACAGATACGCAGTATTTT. Amino acid sequence: CAISGGTSRTDTQYF.

J is TRBJ2-7 and V is TRBV5-1, with 8 bases fitting TRBD1. CDR1 SGHRS and CDR2 YFSETQ come from the germline V gene. After removal of 4 bases from V and 2 bases from J, the junction contained 8 bases not matched to a gene. The CDR3 has 15 amino acids. The CDR3 loop reads CASSPTGTGPYEQYF. In nucleotides, the CDR3 is TGCGCCAGCAGCCCTACCGGGACAGGCCCCTACGAGCAGTACTTC.

The chain joins TRBV4-1 to TRBJ2-3; no clear D. Trimming took 0 bases from V and 6 from J, leaving 10 bases between them. Germline CDR1 and CDR2: MGHRA and YSYEKL. The CDR3 has 14 residues. The CDR3 loop reads CASSQDPDWDTQYF. Written as DNA, the CDR3 is TGCGCCAGCAGCCAAGATCCCGATTGGGATACGCAGTATTTT.